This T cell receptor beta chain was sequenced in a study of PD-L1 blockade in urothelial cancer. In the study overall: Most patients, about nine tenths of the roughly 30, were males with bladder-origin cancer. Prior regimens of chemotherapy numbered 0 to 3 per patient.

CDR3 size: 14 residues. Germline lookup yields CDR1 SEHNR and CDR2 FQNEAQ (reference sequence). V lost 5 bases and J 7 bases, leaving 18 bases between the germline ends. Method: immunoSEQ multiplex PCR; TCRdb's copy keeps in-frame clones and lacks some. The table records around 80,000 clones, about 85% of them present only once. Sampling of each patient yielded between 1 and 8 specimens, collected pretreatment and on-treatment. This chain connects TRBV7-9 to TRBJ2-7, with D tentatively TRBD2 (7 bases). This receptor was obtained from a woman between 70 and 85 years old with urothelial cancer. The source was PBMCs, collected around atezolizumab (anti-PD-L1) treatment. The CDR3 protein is CASSVVTGGGEQYF. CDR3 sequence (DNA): TGTGCCAGCAGCGTCGTCACGGGGGGCGGTGAGCAGTACTTC. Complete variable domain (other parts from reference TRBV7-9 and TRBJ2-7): DTGVSQNPRHKITKRGQNVTFRCDPISEHNRLYWYRQTLGQGPEFLTYFQNEAQLEKSRLLSDRFSAERPKGSFSTLEIQRTEQGDSAMYLCASSVVTGGGEQYFGPGTRLTVT.